The clone carrying this T cell receptor beta chain was seen many times. Antigen: not known. The missing CDR3 end, 3 residues past where the read stops, is filled in from the germline J gene. Patients and controls were mostly of Caucasian heritage. The CDR3 length is 15 residues. Unmatched junction bases numbered 7, after V lost 2 bases and J lost 5 bases. Germline CDR1 DFQATT, CDR2 SNEGSKA (reference sequence). This entry belongs to a study of T cell clonality in common variable immunodeficiency. The study, taken as a whole, reports: CVID subjects shared fewer TCRbeta clones than healthy controls did. CVID subjects showed higher TCRbeta clonality than healthy controls.

Produced via immunoSEQ multiplex PCR; TCRdb's table is partial and in-frame only. The sample yields roughly 38,000 clones, without any singletons. This sequence joins TRBV20-1 and TRBJ2-5; 11 nucleotides line up with TRBD1. This TCR was sampled from a person aged 18 to 75 in good health. The sample was peripheral blood mononuclear cells. CDR3 bases read: TGCAGTGCTAGACCAAGGACAGGGGGCCACGAGACC. The encoded protein is CSARPRTGGHET. The CDR3 as a whole reads CSARPRTGGHETQYF.